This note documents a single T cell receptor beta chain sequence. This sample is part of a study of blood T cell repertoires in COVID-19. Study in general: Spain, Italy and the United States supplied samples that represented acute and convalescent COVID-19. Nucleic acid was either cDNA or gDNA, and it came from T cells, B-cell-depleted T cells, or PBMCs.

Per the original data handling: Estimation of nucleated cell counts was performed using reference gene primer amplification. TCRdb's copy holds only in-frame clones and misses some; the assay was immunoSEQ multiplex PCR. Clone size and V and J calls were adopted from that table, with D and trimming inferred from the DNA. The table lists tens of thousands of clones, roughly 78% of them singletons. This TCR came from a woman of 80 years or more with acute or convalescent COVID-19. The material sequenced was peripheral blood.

CDR3 DNA sequence: TGTGCCAGCGGGGAGGGGGAAACTTCACCCCTCCACTTT. Protein: CASGEGETSPLHF. The chain has TRBV25-1 and TRBJ1-6, with D maybe TRBD1 (6 bases). CDR1 is MGHDK and CDR2 is SYGVNS in the germline V gene. V dropped 8 bases and J dropped 9 bases, with 14 bases sitting between them. The CDR3 has 13 amino acids.